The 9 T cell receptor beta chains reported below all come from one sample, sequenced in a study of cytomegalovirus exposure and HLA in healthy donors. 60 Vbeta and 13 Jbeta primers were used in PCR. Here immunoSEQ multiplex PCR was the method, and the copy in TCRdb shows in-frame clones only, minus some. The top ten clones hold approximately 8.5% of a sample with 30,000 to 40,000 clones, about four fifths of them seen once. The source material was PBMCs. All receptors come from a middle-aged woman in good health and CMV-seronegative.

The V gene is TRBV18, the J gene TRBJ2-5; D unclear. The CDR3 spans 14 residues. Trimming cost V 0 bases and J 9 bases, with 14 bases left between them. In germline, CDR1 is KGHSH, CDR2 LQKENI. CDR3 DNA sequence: TGTGCCAGCTCACCACCAGCCACAGCACTCTCCCAGTACTTC. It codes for CASSPPATALSQYF.

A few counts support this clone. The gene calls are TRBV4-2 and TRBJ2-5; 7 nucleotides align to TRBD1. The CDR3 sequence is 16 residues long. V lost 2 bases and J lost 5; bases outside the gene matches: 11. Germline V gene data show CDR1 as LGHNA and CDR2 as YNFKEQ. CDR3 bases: TGTGCCAGCAGCCAAAGGGGGCAGGGATTTTCGGAGACCCAGTACTTC. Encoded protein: CASSQRGQGFSETQYF.

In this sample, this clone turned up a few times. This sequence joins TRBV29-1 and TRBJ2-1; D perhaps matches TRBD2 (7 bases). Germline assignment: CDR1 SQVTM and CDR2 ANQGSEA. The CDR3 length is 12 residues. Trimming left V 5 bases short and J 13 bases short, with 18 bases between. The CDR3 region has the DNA TGCAGCGTTTCTGGGGGGGCCGCTTTCCAGTTCTTC. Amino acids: CSVSGGAAFQFF.

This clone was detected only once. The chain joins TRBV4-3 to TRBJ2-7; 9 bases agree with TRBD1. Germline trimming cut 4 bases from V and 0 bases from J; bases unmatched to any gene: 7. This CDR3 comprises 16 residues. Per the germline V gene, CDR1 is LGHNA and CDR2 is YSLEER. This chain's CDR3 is CASSLGDRALSYEQYV. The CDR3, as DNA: TGCGCCAGCAGCCTAGGGGACAGGGCCCTCTCCTACGAGCAGTACGTC.

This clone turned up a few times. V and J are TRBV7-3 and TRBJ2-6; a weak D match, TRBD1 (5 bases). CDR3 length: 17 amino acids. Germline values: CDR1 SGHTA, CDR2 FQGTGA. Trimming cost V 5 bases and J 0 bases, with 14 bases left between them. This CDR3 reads CASSKGPGNSGANVLTF. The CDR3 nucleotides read TGTGCCAGCAGCAAAGGGCCAGGGAACTCTGGGGCCAACGTCCTGACTTTC.

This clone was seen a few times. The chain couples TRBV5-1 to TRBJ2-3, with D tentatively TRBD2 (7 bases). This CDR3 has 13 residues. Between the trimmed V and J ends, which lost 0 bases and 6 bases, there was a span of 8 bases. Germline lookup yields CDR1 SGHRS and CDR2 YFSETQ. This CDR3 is CASSLEGGDTQYF. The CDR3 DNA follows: TGCGCCAGCAGCTTGGAGGGGGGGGATACGCAGTATTTT.

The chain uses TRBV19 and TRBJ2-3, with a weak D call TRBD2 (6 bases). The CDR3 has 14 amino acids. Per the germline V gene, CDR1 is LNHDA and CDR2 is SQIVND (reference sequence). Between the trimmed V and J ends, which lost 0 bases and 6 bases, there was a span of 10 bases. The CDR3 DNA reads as TGTGCCAGTAGTATAGAGGAGGGTTCGGATACGCAGTATTTT. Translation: CASSIEEGSDTQYF.

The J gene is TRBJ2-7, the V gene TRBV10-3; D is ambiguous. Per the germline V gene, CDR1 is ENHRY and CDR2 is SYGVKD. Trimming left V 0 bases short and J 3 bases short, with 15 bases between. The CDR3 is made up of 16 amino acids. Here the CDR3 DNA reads TGTGCCATCAGTGAGTCGGCAGATCGGAACAGCTACGAGCAGTACTTC. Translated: CAISESADRNSYEQYF.

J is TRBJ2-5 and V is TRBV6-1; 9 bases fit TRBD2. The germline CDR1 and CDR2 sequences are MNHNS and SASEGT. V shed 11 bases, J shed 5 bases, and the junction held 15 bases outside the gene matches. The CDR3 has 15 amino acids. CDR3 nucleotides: TGTGCCTCGATTAACCGGGGACTAGCATATGAGACCCAGTACTTC. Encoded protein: CASINRGLAYETQYF.